This T cell receptor (beta chain) was retrieved from a study of shared clonotypes between healthy human individuals. The CDR3 covers 13 residues. Between the trimmed V and J ends, which lost 6 bases and 8 bases, there was a span of 14 bases. CDR1 is KGHSH and CDR2 is LQKENI in the germline V gene. Authors' processing steps: Owing to the provision of junction-only sequences devoid of quality scores by immunoSEQ, filtering differed. Sequencing was performed with immunoSEQ multiplex PCR; in TCRdb, only in-frame clones are kept and a portion is missing. That table gives V, J and clone size, and the DNA gave D and trimming. The profile shows 2,500,000 or so clones, under 95% of them singletons.

This sequence joins TRBV18 and TRBJ2-1, with D unresolved. This TCR was sampled from a man aged 18 to 30 in good health. Some clones in this sample may be carry-over from other donors' samples. The specimen was naive CD4+ T cells from PBMCs. Specified subset: CD45RA+ positively selected. CDR3 loop: CASSADRHHEQFF. For the CDR3, the DNA is TGTGCCAGCTCCGCCGACCGGCACCATGAGCAGTTCTTC.